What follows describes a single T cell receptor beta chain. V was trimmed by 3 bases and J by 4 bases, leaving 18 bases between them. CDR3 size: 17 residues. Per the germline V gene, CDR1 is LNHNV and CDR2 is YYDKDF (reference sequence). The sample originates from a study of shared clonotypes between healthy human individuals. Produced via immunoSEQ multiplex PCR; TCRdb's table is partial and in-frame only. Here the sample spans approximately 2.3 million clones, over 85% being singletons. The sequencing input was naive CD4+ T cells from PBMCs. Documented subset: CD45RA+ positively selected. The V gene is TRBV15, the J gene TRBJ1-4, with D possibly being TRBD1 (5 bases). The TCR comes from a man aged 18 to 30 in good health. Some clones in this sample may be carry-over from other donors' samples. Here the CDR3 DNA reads TGTGCCACCAGCAGCCCCCCGGGGGACCCGCTTAATGAAAAACTGTTTTTT. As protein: CATSSPPGDPLNEKLFF.